The rows below give T cell receptor beta chains drawn from one sample of a study of cytomegalovirus exposure and HLA in healthy donors. Assay: immunoSEQ multiplex PCR; the TCRdb copy retains only in-frame clones and omits some. The sample yields 200,000 to 250,000 clones, around 83% seen once. The sequencing input was PBMCs. These receptors were taken from a woman in her thirties or forties in good health and CMV-seronegative. Both conserved end residues are part of each CDR3. D genes are given only for firm matches. Rows may omit the clone size; those that give it use once, few, many or a size class.

abundance | j_gene | d_gene | len | v_gene | CDR3aa | CDR3nt
few | TRBJ2-5 | TRBD2 | 15 | TRBV5-6 | CASSTLAGGGETQYF | TGTGCCAGCAGCACCCTAGCGGGTGGCGGAGAGACCCAGTACTTC
NA | TRBJ1-2 | NA | 14 | TRBV10-3 | CAISDGELHYGYTF | TGTGCCATCAGTGACGGAGAGCTCCACTATGGCTACACCTTC
NA | TRBJ2-1 | TRBD1 | 17 | TRBV19 | CASSTLPGQGLYNEQFF | TGTGCCAGTAGTACCCTCCCGGGACAGGGGTTATACAATGAGCAGTTCTTC
NA | TRBJ2-3 | NA | 14 | TRBV6-5 | CASSERISTDTQYF | TGTGCCAGCAGTGAGAGGATTAGCACAGATACGCAGTATTTT
NA | TRBJ1-3 | TRBD1 | 15 | TRBV19 | CASSKQGAVGNTIYF | TGTGCCAGTAGCAAACAGGGGGCCGTTGGAAACACCATATATTTT
NA | TRBJ1-2 | NA | 14 | TRBV2 | CASSARTARYGYTF | TGTGCCAGCAGTGCCCGGACAGCCCGCTATGGCTACACCTTC
NA | TRBJ2-2 | NA | 17 | TRBV28 | CASSLSPSAQDTGELFF | TGTGCCAGCAGTTTATCTCCTAGCGCCCAGGACACCGGGGAGCTGTTTTTT
NA | TRBJ2-3 | TRBD2 | 19 | TRBV4-2 | CASSQLFRRREGGTDTQYF | TGTGCCAGCAGCCAACTCTTTAGGCGGAGGGAGGGAGGCACAGATACGCAGTATTTT
NA | TRBJ2-7 | TRBD2 | 14 | TRBV6-1 | CASLKGRGGYEQYF | TGTGCCAGCCTTAAGGGTCGGGGGGGCTACGAGCAGTACTTC
once | TRBJ1-1 | TRBD1 | 15 | TRBV2 | CASSPNRGANTEAFF | TGTGCCAGCAGCCCCAACAGGGGCGCGAACACTGAAGCTTTCTTT
once | TRBJ2-1 | TRBD2 | 17 | TRBV4-2 | CASSQGIGTSGRGPLVF | TGTGCCAGCAGCCAAGGAATAGGCACTAGCGGGAGGGGGCCCCTGGTCTTC
NA | TRBJ1-4 | NA | 13 | TRBV2 | CASGPGKNEKLFF | TGTGCCAGCGGGCCAGGAAAAAATGAAAAACTGTTTTTT
once | TRBJ2-1 | TRBD1 | 15 | TRBV5-6 | CASSWTGLSHNEQFF | TGTGCCAGCAGCTGGACAGGACTCTCTCACAATGAGCAGTTCTTC
NA | TRBJ1-2 | NA | 15 | TRBV2 | CASSEVGLGARGYTF | TGTGCCAGCAGTGAAGTGGGGCTAGGGGCTCGCGGCTACACCTTC
NA | TRBJ2-7 | NA | 15 | TRBV7-2 | CASSLGGGDPYEQYF | TGTGCCAGCAGCTTAGGTGGCGGTGACCCCTACGAGCAGTACTTC
NA | TRBJ1-2 | NA | 13 | TRBV28 | CALGGGPTYGYTF | TGTGCCCTGGGCGGGGGCCCCACTTATGGCTACACCTTC
NA | TRBJ2-7 | TRBD2 | 17 | TRBV9 | CASSPGTSGGTPYEQYF | TGTGCCAGCAGCCCCGGGACTAGCGGGGGCACTCCCTACGAGCAGTACTTC
NA | TRBJ2-7 | NA | 11 | TRBV20-1 | CSVGSPYEQYF | TGCAGTGTGGGCAGCCCCTACGAGCAGTACTTC
once | TRBJ2-3 | NA | 13 | TRBV18 | CASSPPSKDTQYF | TGTGCCAGCTCACCACCGTCTAAAGATACGCAGTATTTT
once | TRBJ2-3 | TRBD2 | 14 | TRBV28 | CASSSAGGPDTQYF | TGTGCCAGCAGTTCAGCGGGAGGGCCAGATACGCAGTATTTT
NA | TRBJ2-7 | TRBD1 | 17 | TRBV7-2 | CASSPVGIQGAAYEQYF | TGTGCCAGCAGCCCCGTCGGTATACAGGGGGCCGCCTACGAGCAGTACTTC
NA | TRBJ2-7 | TRBD2 | 13 | TRBV5-6 | CASSLSGSFEQYF | TGTGCCAGCAGCTTAAGCGGGAGTTTCGAGCAGTACTTC
NA | TRBJ1-1 | NA | 15 | TRBV19 | CASSIVGGEGTEAFF | TGTGCCAGTAGTATAGTTGGGGGGGAAGGCACTGAAGCTTTCTTT
NA | TRBJ1-5 | NA | 12 | TRBV7-9 | CASSFGGQPQHF | TGTGCCAGCAGCTTCGGGGGTCAGCCCCAGCATTTT
NA | TRBJ1-1 | NA | 13 | TRBV11-2 | CASSLDSPEGAFF | TGTGCCAGCAGCTTAGATTCGCCCGAGGGAGCTTTCTTT
NA | TRBJ2-1 | TRBD1 | 13 | TRBV10-1 | CASSRDRVDEQFF | TGCGCCAGCAGCCGGGACAGGGTCGATGAGCAGTTCTTC
NA | TRBJ1-4 | TRBD1 | 15 | TRBV6-6 | CASSSGTGIREKLFF | TGTGCCAGCAGTTCCGGGACAGGGATTCGTGAAAAACTGTTTTTT
NA | TRBJ2-2 | TRBD2 | 15 | TRBV28 | CASSFIAGGGGELFF | TGTGCCAGCAGTTTTATAGCGGGAGGCGGCGGGGAGCTGTTTTTT
NA | TRBJ1-1 | NA | 14 | TRBV18 | CASLGGQGITEAFF | TGTGCCAGCTTGGGTGGTCAGGGTATCACTGAAGCTTTCTTT
NA | TRBJ1-4 | TRBD1 | 14 | TRBV19 | CASSSGTGSEKLFF | TGTGCCAGTAGTTCCGGGACAGGGAGTGAAAAACTGTTTTTT
NA | TRBJ2-7 | NA | 13 | TRBV7-3 | CASSLNVAYEQYF | TGTGCCAGCAGCTTAAATGTAGCCTACGAGCAGTACTTC
NA | TRBJ1-2 | NA | 17 | TRBV7-9 | CASSLASSGRGVTGYTF | TGTGCCAGCAGCTTAGCGTCTTCCGGCAGGGGCGTAACTGGCTACACCTTC
NA | TRBJ2-6 | NA | 17 | TRBV5-1 | CASSKTGDYSGANVLTF | TGCGCCAGCAGCAAGACAGGTGATTACTCTGGGGCCAACGTCCTGACTTTC
NA | TRBJ2-5 | TRBD2 | 14 | TRBV5-1 | CASMGGTNQETQYF | TGCGCCAGCATGGGCGGGACTAACCAAGAGACCCAGTACTTC
NA | TRBJ2-5 | NA | 11 | TRBV11-2 | CGSQGPETQYF | TGTGGCTCCCAGGGCCCAGAGACCCAGTACTTC
NA | TRBJ1-1 | NA | 13 | TRBV2 | CAGTGQRNTEAFF | TGTGCCGGCACTGGACAGCGCAACACTGAAGCTTTCTTT
once | TRBJ2-3 | NA | 15 | TRBV5-1 | CASSLGAKGKDTQYF | TGCGCCAGCAGCTTGGGGGCAAAGGGGAAGGATACGCAGTATTTT
few | TRBJ2-7 | NA | 12 | TRBV5-1 | CASSFQGDEQYF | TGCGCCAGCAGCTTTCAGGGTGACGAGCAGTACTTC
NA | TRBJ1-2 | NA | 15 | TRBV7-9 | CASSLWGPSNYGYTF | TGTGCCAGCAGCTTATGGGGGCCCTCTAACTATGGCTACACCTTC
NA | TRBJ2-4 | NA | 15 | TRBV5-5 | CASSPGDVAKNIQYF | TGTGCCAGCAGCCCTGGAGACGTAGCCAAAAACATTCAGTACTTC
NA | TRBJ2-4 | NA | 18 | TRBV11-2 | CASSSSPYRARAKNIQYF | TGTGCCAGCAGCTCTTCACCTTACAGGGCTCGGGCCAAAAACATTCAGTACTTC